The rows below give T cell receptor beta chains drawn from one sample of a study of monozygotic twins with inflammatory bowel disease. TCRdb processed the 5' RACE reads again and assigns one entry to each CDR3 protein, with no DNA. This table lists 200,000 to 250,000 distinct CDR3 sequences. Specimen: blood. These receptor sequences come from a human donor with ulcerative colitis or Crohn's disease, or a healthy co-twin of an affected twin (not recorded which). CDR3s include the opening cysteine and the closing phenylalanine or tryptophan.

cdr3_length	v_call	j_call	cdr3_aa
18	TRBV5-1	TRBJ2-1	CASSLVPISGGQYNEQFF
11	TRBV27	TRBJ1-2	CACWGSVGYTF
13	TRBV19	TRBJ1-1	CASRPDLGAEAFF
14	TRBV3-1	TRBJ2-2	CASSQEGGSGELFF
14	TRBV4-2	TRBJ2-1	CASSQLSSYNEQFF
13	TRBV12-3/TRBV12-4	TRBJ1-2	CASSLDTPYGYTF
15	TRBV5-1	TRBJ2-3	CASSLEGDPTDTQYF
16	TRBV5-1	TRBJ2-1	CASSPPTFFSYNEQFF
18	TRBV11-2	TRBJ2-1	CASSRTSPGLAGENEQFF
13	TRBV9	TRBJ2-7	CASSPSPSYEQYF
15	TRBV10-3	TRBJ1-5	CAISPDGGNNQPRHF
13	TRBV3-1	TRBJ1-2	CASSQGLSYGYTF
15	TRBV11-2	TRBJ1-2	CASSLVGSVNYGYTF
17	TRBV7-9	TRBJ2-3	CASSLHRLAEFTDTQYF
15	TRBV28	TRBJ2-7	CASSPSQTHSYEQYF
12	TRBV10-3	TRBJ2-1	CAIGPRGNEQFF
16	TRBV6-5	TRBJ1-1	CAILFLGSSGNTEAFF
11	TRBV29-1	TRBJ2-3	CSAWDGDTQYF
12	TRBV7-9	TRBJ2-1	CASNRSPNEQFF
14	TRBV7-9	TRBJ1-1	CASSLYREDTEAFF